The 32 T cell receptor beta chains presented below share a single source sample, sequenced in a study of molecular identifiers for immune sequencing clone quantification. TCRdb passed the PCR reads through MiXCR, listing each CDR3 protein once. The sample lists about half a million distinct CDR3 sequences, 20% to 25% occurring once. The sequenced material came from naive CD8+ T cells from blood, with Jurkat cell RNA spiked in. Described subset: FACS-sorted CD8+CD4-CCR7+CD45RA+ naive T cells. The receptors originated from a human donor in good health. Some libraries in this study had Jurkat cell RNA spiked in.

Turning to this clonotype: Being one base from a much bigger clone, this may be a read error. The V and J genes are TRBV4-1 and TRBJ2-5, with D perhaps TRBD1 (6 bases). Germline-derived CDR1 and CDR2 are MGHRA and YSYEKL. The CDR3 contains 15 residues. CDR3 in DNA: TGCGCCAGCAGCCAAGGCCCGCGCAGGGGAGAGGCCCAGTACTTC. This sequence encodes CASSQGPRRGEAQYF.

This clonotype was observed once. A much larger clone is a single base away; this may be a read error. This CDR3 fails to terminate in the conserved phenylalanine or tryptophan, so it likely reflects a read error. The V and J genes are TRBV28 and TRBJ2-7; 9 nucleotides match TRBD2. This CDR3 has 14 amino acids. Losses at the gene ends were 7 bases for V and 2 bases for J; bases not matched to a gene: 6. CDR1 and CDR2 (germline): MDHEN, SYDVKM. The CDR3 nucleotides read TGTGCCAGCACTCCGGGACTAGCCCCCTACGAGCAGTACCTC. Translated: CASTPGLAPYEQYL.

J is TRBJ2-1 and V is TRBV11-2; 9 nucleotides align to TRBD1. CDR1 is SGHAT and CDR2 is FQNNGV in the germline V gene. The CDR3 runs to 18 residues. V lost 5 bases and J lost 7; bases outside the gene matches: 18. The CDR3 is CASSIHIATGGAYNEQFF. The CDR3 DNA is TGTGCCAGCAGCATACATATCGCCACAGGGGGCGCTTATAATGAGCAGTTCTTC.

This sequence joins TRBV6-5 and TRBJ2-5, with 13 bases fitting TRBD2. V gave up 8 bases and J gave up 5 bases; unmatched junction bases: 14. Per the germline V gene, CDR1 is MNHEY and CDR2 is SVGAGI. This CDR3 is built from 17 residues. CDR3 amino acids: CASAAVRLAGGGETQYF. Written as DNA, the CDR3 is TGTGCCAGCGCCGCTGTAAGACTAGCGGGGGGAGGGGAGACCCAGTACTTC.

Only a few counts were recorded for this clonotype. V and J are TRBV5-1 and TRBJ1-1, with TRBD1 identical over 7 bases. CDR1 and CDR2 from the germline V gene are SGHRS and YFSETQ. With 0 bases clipped from V and 4 bases from J, the junction kept 3 bases outside the gene matches. The length of the CDR3 is 14 residues. The DNA for the CDR3 is TGCGCCAGCAGCTTGGACAGGGGAGCCACTGAAGCTTTCTTT. Protein product: CASSLDRGATEAFF.

The genes are TRBV9 and TRBJ2-2; 10 nucleotides line up with TRBD1. Germline CDR1 reads SGDLS; CDR2 reads YYNGEE. The CDR3 is 16 residues long. V lost 4 bases and J lost 5; bases outside the gene matches: 8. The CDR3 loop reads CASSHRQGAGTGELFF. CDR3 coding DNA: TGTGCCAGCAGCCACAGACAGGGGGCTGGGACCGGGGAGCTGTTTTTT.

The chain joins TRBV27 to TRBJ1-2; a weak D match, TRBD1 (5 bases). This CDR3 contains 15 residues. CDR1 and CDR2 from the germline V gene are MNHEY and SMNVEV (reference sequence). Trimming cost V 5 bases and J 0 bases, with 13 bases left between them. Here the CDR3 DNA reads TGTGCCAGCAGTCACCGGGACTCCCCTAACTATGGCTACACCTTC. This gives the protein CASSHRDSPNYGYTF.

V gene TRBV4-3 combines with J gene TRBJ2-7, with D uncertain. Germline CDR1 and CDR2: LGHNA and YSLEER. CDR3 length: 15 residues. The V end lost 1 base, the J end lost 2 bases, and 12 bases lay between the germline ends. The chain's CDR3 is CASSQVVGETYEQYF. The CDR3 DNA is TGCGCCAGCAGCCAAGTGGTGGGCGAGACCTACGAGCAGTACTTC.

Worth noting for this clonotype: This may arise from a read error, as a much more abundant clone is one base away. The gene calls are TRBV5-3 and TRBJ1-1; D is uncertain. TRBV5-3 is identified as an open reading frame with a role that is uncertain. This CDR3 has 14 amino acids. The CDR3 region is CASSLDGMNTEALF. The CDR3 region has the DNA TGTGCCAGCAGCTTGGACGGCATGAACACTGAAGCTCTCTTT.

This clonotype occurred a few times. The rearrangement links TRBV27 to TRBJ2-2, with 9 bases that match TRBD2. CDR3 size: 16 residues. Germline CDR1 is MNHEY and CDR2 is SMNVEV (reference sequence). J was trimmed by 4 bases and V by 5 bases; bases with no gene match: 8. CDR3 protein: CASSTLAGVGTGELFF. The CDR3 DNA reads as TGTGCCAGCAGTACCTTAGCGGGAGTGGGCACCGGGGAGCTGTTTTTT.

This clonotype was recorded many times. This chain connects TRBV11-3 to TRBJ1-1; no firm D call. CDR3 length equals 14 residues. The V and J ends lost 0 bases and 3 bases respectively, with 8 bases between them. CDR1 and CDR2 (germline): SGHNT, YENEEA. DNA of the CDR3: TGTGCCAGCAGCTTAGAAGCCGGGGACACTGAAGCTTTCTTT. Its protein product is CASSLEAGDTEAFF. Together with reference TRBV11-3 and TRBJ1-1, the CDR3 gives the full variable domain: EAGVVQSPRYKIIEKKQPVAFWCNPISGHNTLYWYLQNLGQGPELLIRYENEEAVDDSQLPKDRFSAERLKGVDSTLKIQPAELGDSAVYLCASSLEAGDTEAFFGQGTRLTVV.

This clonotype was observed a few times. The genes are TRBV14 and TRBJ2-1, with 7 bases lining up with TRBD2. This CDR3 is built from 14 residues. The germline CDR1 and CDR2 sequences are SGHDN and FVKESK. V was clipped by 4 bases and J by 8 bases; unmatched bases: 8. In DNA, the CDR3 is TGTGCCAGCAGCCGGGTGGGCGGGAGTTATGAGCAGTTCTTC. Its translation: CASSRVGGSYEQFF.

This rearrangement joins TRBV10-3 to TRBJ2-5, with 8 bases fitting TRBD1. After removal of 2 bases from V and 5 bases from J, the junction contained 7 bases not matched to a gene. The CDR3 covers 15 residues. Germline V CDR1 and CDR2: ENHRY, SYGVKD. This CDR3 reads CAISETAGGTETQYF. In DNA, the CDR3 is TGTGCCATCAGTGAGACGGCAGGGGGCACGGAGACCCAGTACTTC.

V gene TRBV20-1 combines with J gene TRBJ2-1; perhaps D is TRBD1 or TRBD2 (6 bases each). The germline gives CDR1 DFQATT, CDR2 SNEGSKA (reference sequence). V was pared by 3 bases and J by 2 bases, with 11 bases between. The CDR3 length is 14 residues. The CDR3 sequence: CSASLGGTYNEQFF. In DNA form, the CDR3 reads TGCAGTGCTAGCTTGGGGGGCACCTACAATGAGCAGTTCTTC.

Regarding this clonotype: This clone may be a read error of a much larger clone one base away. The chain couples TRBV4-3 to TRBJ1-4; D remains unclear. The CDR3 consists of 16 residues. Germline-derived CDR1 and CDR2 are LGHNA and YSLEER. DNA for the CDR3: TGCGCCAGCAGCCAAGATCGGAGAGGGCATCGGGAAAAACTGTCTTTT. As protein: CASSQDRRGHREKLSF.

Ten or more counts support this clonotype. The CDR3 here is CASSLYHRASSYEQYF. The CDR3 DNA reads TGTGCCAGCAGCCTATATCACAGGGCCAGCTCCTACGAGCAGTACTTC. The chain recombines TRBV4-2 with TRBJ2-7; perhaps TRBD1 as D (6 bases). The CDR3 loop spans 16 amino acids. Trimming shortened V by 4 bases and J by 0 bases, and 16 bases separated the two germline ends. Germline CDR1 reads LGHNA; CDR2 reads YNFKEQ.

This clonotype was seen a few times. The V call is TRBV5-6, the J call TRBJ1-1, with TRBD1 identical over 7 bases. The germline gives CDR1 SGHDT, CDR2 YYEEEE. V shed 2 bases, J shed 0 bases, and the junction held 7 bases outside the gene matches. The CDR3 has 16 residues. The CDR3 region is CASSLRQGYMNTEAFF. The CDR3 coding sequence is TGTGCCAGCAGCTTACGACAGGGTTACATGAACACTGAAGCTTTCTTT.

In DNA, the CDR3 is TGTGCCTGGAGTGCACCCCCTCTTGTTGGGAACACTGAAGCTTTCTTT. Residues: CAWSAPPLVGNTEAFF. The chain carries TRBV30 and TRBJ1-1; D is undetermined. There are 16 residues in the CDR3. V gave up 1 base and J gave up 1 base, with 16 bases separating them. Germline CDR1 and CDR2: GTSNPN and SVGIG (reference sequence).

There are a few counts of this clonotype. V is TRBV20-1 and J is TRBJ2-3, with 10 bases aligning to TRBD2. The germline gives CDR1 DFQATT, CDR2 SNEGSKA (reference sequence). This CDR3 comprises 17 residues. J lost 4 bases, V lost 4 bases, and 14 bases had no gene match. CDR3 DNA sequence: TGCAGTGCTACAGATCTAGCGGGAGTGAGCATCGCAGATACGCAGTATTTT. It encodes CSATDLAGVSIADTQYF.

This clonotype showed up just a few times. The chain is built from TRBV14 and TRBJ2-1; TRBD1 aligns across 10 bases. The germline V gene has CDR1 SGHDN and CDR2 FVKESK. CDR3 length: 15 residues. The trim removed 3 bases at V and 8 bases at J, leaving 7 bases unmatched. Here the CDR3 reads CASSHWDRGGDEQFF. The CDR3 DNA reads TGTGCCAGCAGCCACTGGGACAGGGGTGGCGATGAGCAGTTCTTC.

A few counts support this clonotype. The chain is built from TRBV11-2 and TRBJ1-4, with 7 bases lining up with TRBD1. Trimming took 8 bases from V and 8 from J; bases not matched to a gene: 8. Germline V gene lookup returns CDR1 SGHAT and CDR2 FQNNGV. This CDR3 spans 13 amino acids. Here the CDR3 reads CASQGGWSEKLFF. In DNA form, the CDR3 reads TGTGCCAGCCAGGGGGGCTGGAGCGAAAAACTGTTTTTT.

Concerning this clonotype itself: This may be a read error, as it is one base from a much larger clone. The chain joins TRBV28 to TRBJ2-7, with a tentative D call TRBD2 (5 bases). Germline CDR1 MDHEN, CDR2 SYDVKM. The V end was cut by 10 bases, the J end by 2 bases, with 18 bases between. The CDR3 loop spans 14 amino acids. The CDR3 here is CATSPVASTYEQYF. Here the CDR3 DNA reads TGTGCCACCAGCCCGGTAGCTAGCACCTACGAGCAGTACTTC. Looking up the rest from reference TRBV28 and TRBJ2-7 gives the full variable domain: DVKVTQSSRYLVKRTGEKVFLECVQDMDHENMFWYRQDPGLGLRLIYFSYDVKMKEKGDIPEGYSVSREKKERFSLILESASTNQTSMYLCATSPVASTYEQYFGPGTRLTVT.

In this sample, this clonotype turned up a few times. The genes are TRBV7-8 and TRBJ2-1; 7 nucleotides align to TRBD2. This CDR3 comprises 15 residues. The germline gives CDR1 SGHVS, CDR2 FQNEAQ. V gave up 5 bases and J gave up 4 bases; unmatched junction bases: 8. The CDR3 loop is CASSAPGLRYNEQFF. The CDR3 DNA reads as TGTGCCAGCAGCGCACCGGGACTAAGATACAATGAGCAGTTCTTC. The whole variable domain, filled in from reference TRBV7-8 and TRBJ2-1, reads GAGVSQSPRYKVAKRGQDVALRCDPISGHVSLFWYQQALGQGPEFLTYFQNEAQLDKSGLPSDRFFAERPEGSVSTLKIQRTQQEDSAVYLCASSAPGLRYNEQFFGPGTRLTVL.

The sample holds many counts of this clonotype. The CDR3: CASSLVPRGNTEAFF. CDR3 nucleotide sequence: TGTGCCAGCAGCTTAGTCCCCAGGGGGAACACTGAAGCTTTCTTT. This sequence joins TRBV7-8 and TRBJ1-1; a possible D gene is TRBD1 (6 bases). Germline CDR1 reads SGHVS; CDR2 reads FQNEAQ. Trimming left V 1 base short and J 1 base short, with 10 bases between. The CDR3 runs 15 residues.

This clonotype occurred many times. V gene TRBV29-1 combines with J gene TRBJ1-1; TRBD1 agrees at 8 bases. The ends lost 0 bases at V and 3 bases at J; junction bases unmatched: 0. Germline CDR1 is SQVTM and CDR2 is ANQGSEA. This CDR3 region has 13 residues. CDR3 DNA: TGCAGCGTTGAAGAGACAGGGGACACTGAAGCTTTCTTT. This sequence encodes CSVEETGDTEAFF. Complete variable domain (other parts from reference TRBV29-1 and TRBJ1-1): SAVISQKPSRDICQRGTSLTIQCQVDSQVTMMFWYRQQPGQSLTLIATANQGSEATYESGFVIDKFPISRPNLTFSTLTVSNMSPEDSSIYLCSVEETGDTEAFFGQGTRLTVV.

This clonotype was detected a few times. The gene calls are TRBV3-1 and TRBJ2-5; no clear D. Germline CDR1 LGHDT, CDR2 YNNKEL (reference sequence). The CDR3 consists of 14 residues. V was clipped by 3 bases and J by 0 bases, with 8 bases between them. The CDR3 DNA reads as TGTGCCAGCAGCCACGACGCGTACCAAGAGACCCAGTACTTC. This sequence encodes CASSHDAYQETQYF.

This clonotype turned up a few times. This rearrangement joins TRBV4-1 to TRBJ2-1, with D uncertain. The length of the CDR3 is 12 residues. Germline CDR1 reads MGHRA; CDR2 reads YSYEKL. Trimming removed 3 bases at V and 8 bases at J, with 8 bases between. This CDR3 reads CASSQGIDEQFF. The CDR3 region has the DNA TGCGCCAGCAGCCAGGGGATTGATGAGCAGTTCTTC.

This clonotype was seen many times. The chain couples TRBV6-5 to TRBJ1-2; D ambiguous. This CDR3 comprises 13 residues. Per germline, CDR1 MNHEY and CDR2 SVGAGI. The V gene lost 6 bases and the J gene lost 3 bases, with 11 bases spanning the gap. CDR3 in amino acids: CASRPTEHYGYTF. CDR3 in DNA: TGTGCCAGCAGACCGACGGAGCACTATGGCTACACCTTC.

This clonotype was counted only a few times. The chain carries TRBV30 and TRBJ2-7; 7 positions agree with TRBD1. Unmatched junction bases numbered 4, after V lost 3 bases and J lost 2 bases. The CDR3 runs to 13 residues. Germline V lookup: CDR1 GTSNPN, CDR2 SVGIG (reference sequence). This CDR3 reads CAWRPGQTYEQYF. The CDR3 DNA reads TGTGCCTGGAGGCCGGGACAGACCTACGAGCAGTACTTC. The entire variable domain, with the rest obtained from reference TRBV30 and TRBJ2-7, is as follows: SQTIHQWPATLVQPVGSPLSLECTVEGTSNPNLYWYRQAAGRGLQLLFYSVGIGQISSEVPQNLSASRPQDRQFILSSKKLLLSDSGFYLCAWRPGQTYEQYFGPGTRLTVT.

Points on this clonotype: A much larger clone is a single base away; this may be a read error. This chain links TRBV6-6 with TRBJ2-5; D is unclear. CDR3 length: 13 residues. CDR1 is MNHNY, CDR2 SVGAGI, per germline (reference sequence). Trimming removed 3 bases from V and 2 bases from J, with 7 bases in between. CDR3: CASSYERQETQYF. The CDR3 bases are TGTGCCAGCAGTTATGAGAGGCAAGAGACCCAGTACTTC.

Only a few counts were recorded for this clonotype. The chain links TRBV12-3 or TRBV12-4 to TRBJ1-5, with D uncertain. The V and J ends lost 1 base and 0 bases respectively, with 4 bases between them. The CDR3 runs 14 residues. CDR3 region: CASSLVDSNQPQHF. In DNA form, the CDR3 reads TGTGCCAGCAGTTTAGTCGATAGCAATCAGCCCCAGCATTTT.

The table lists this clonotype with a few counts. The chain is built from TRBV4-3 and TRBJ2-5, with 12 bases matching TRBD2. The CDR3 runs to 16 residues. V lost 2 bases to trimming and J lost 4 bases; unmatched junction nucleotides: 5. Germline CDR1 is LGHNA and CDR2 is YSLEER. CDR3 residues: CASSQTSGRPGETQYF. In DNA form, the CDR3 reads TGCGCCAGCAGCCAAACTAGCGGGAGGCCTGGAGAGACCCAGTACTTC.